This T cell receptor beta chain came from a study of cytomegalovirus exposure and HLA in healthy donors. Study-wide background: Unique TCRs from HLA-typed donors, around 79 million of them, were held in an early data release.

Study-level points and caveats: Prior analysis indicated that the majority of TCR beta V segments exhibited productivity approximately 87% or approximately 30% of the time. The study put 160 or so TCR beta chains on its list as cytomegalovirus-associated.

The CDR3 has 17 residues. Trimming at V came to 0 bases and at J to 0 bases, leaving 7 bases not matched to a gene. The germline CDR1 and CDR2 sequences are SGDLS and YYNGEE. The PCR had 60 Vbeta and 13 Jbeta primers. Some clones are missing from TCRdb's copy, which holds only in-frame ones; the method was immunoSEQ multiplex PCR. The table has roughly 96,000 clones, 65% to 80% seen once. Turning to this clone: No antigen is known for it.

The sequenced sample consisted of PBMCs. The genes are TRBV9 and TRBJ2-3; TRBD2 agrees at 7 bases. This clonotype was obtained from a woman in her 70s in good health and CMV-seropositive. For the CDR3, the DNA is TGTGCCAGCAGCGTAGAGCCGGGAGGCGGGAGCACAGATACGCAGTATTTT. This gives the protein CASSVEPGGGSTDTQYF.